A selection of T cell receptor beta chains follows, all from one sample in a study of cytomegalovirus exposure and HLA in healthy donors. The data were produced by immunoSEQ multiplex PCR, yet TCRdb's version contains in-frame clones alone and is incomplete. The top ten hold about 4.9% of the sample, which has approximately 160,000 clones, 80% to 90% seen once. What was sequenced was PBMCs. The receptor set was obtained from a girl aged 5-17 years in good health and CMV-seropositive. Both conserved end residues are part of each CDR3. A D gene is named only where the DNA matches it firmly. A clone size is listed for some rows: how often the clone was seen (once, few, many), or a class if it is expanded.

clone_size | j_call | d_call | v_call | cdr3_nt | cdr3_aa
NA | TRBJ1-2 | NA | TRBV15 | TGTGCCACCAGCGCCGGGTATGGCTACACCTTC | CATSAGYGYTF
NA | TRBJ2-3 | TRBD2 | TRBV9 | TGTGCCAGCAGCGTAGGATTAGCGGGGGGGCCGATAGATACGCAGTATTTT | CASSVGLAGGPIDTQYF
NA | TRBJ2-7 | NA | TRBV18 | TGTGCCAGCTCATCAGGGGCCTCCTACGAGCAGTACTTC | CASSSGASYEQYF
NA | TRBJ2-1 | TRBD1 | TRBV9 | TGTGCCAGCAGCGTCGGGACAGGGGGGTCAGAGTTGGAGTTCTTC | CASSVGTGGSELEFF
NA | TRBJ1-2 | TRBD1 | TRBV18 | TGTGCCAGCTCACCGGCAGGGGGAGTTGATGGCTACACCTTC | CASSPAGGVDGYTF
once | TRBJ2-7 | TRBD2 | TRBV5-1 | TGCGCCAGCAGCTTGCCCGCTAGCGGGGACGAGCAGTACTTC | CASSLPASGDEQYF
NA | TRBJ1-1 | NA | TRBV27 | TGTGCCAGCACCGGGAGGGGTCTAATGAACACTGAAGCTTTCTTT | CASTGRGLMNTEAFF
NA | TRBJ2-2 | NA | TRBV4-1 | TGCGCCAGCAGCGTTCGCGGGGGCGCCGGCGGGGAGCTGTTTTTT | CASSVRGGAGGELFF
NA | TRBJ1-1 | TRBD1 | TRBV5-1 | TGCGCCAGCAGCCCGGACAGGCAGAACACTGAAGCTTTCTTT | CASSPDRQNTEAFF
NA | TRBJ2-1 | TRBD1 | TRBV7-3 | TGTGCCAGCAGCCAGATCGGACAGGCCTTGTACAATGAGCAGTTCTTC | CASSQIGQALYNEQFF
NA | TRBJ2-3 | NA | TRBV5-1 | TGCGCCAGCAGTGAAGCCACAGATACGCAGTATTTT | CASSEATDTQYF
few | TRBJ1-2 | NA | TRBV15 | TGTGCCACCAGCCCGGGGGGCGGCGGCAGGTATGGCTACACCTTC | CATSPGGGGRYGYTF
NA | TRBJ1-6 | TRBD1 | TRBV18 | TGTGCCAGCTCACCCGGGACAGCCTATAATTCACCCCTCCACTTT | CASSPGTAYNSPLHF
NA | TRBJ1-5 | NA | TRBV10-3 | TGTGCCATCAGTGAGGCCCCAGGGGCCGGGCAGCCCCAGCATTTT | CAISEAPGAGQPQHF
NA | TRBJ1-1 | NA | TRBV11-3 | TGTGCCAGCCGAACCCGGGGTGACATGAACACTGAAGCTTTCTTT | CASRTRGDMNTEAFF
NA | TRBJ2-3 | NA | TRBV30 | TGTGCCTGGAGTTATAGGACTGCGAAGGAGTATTTT | CAWSYRTAKEYF
once | TRBJ2-3 | NA | TRBV14 | TGTGCCAGCAGCCAAGAAACGTCGGGAGTTACGCAGTATTTT | CASSQETSGVTQYF
few | TRBJ2-1 | TRBD2 | TRBV6-5 | TGTGCCAGCAGTTTCACTAGCGGGGTTGGCTACAATGAGCAGTTCTTC | CASSFTSGVGYNEQFF
NA | TRBJ2-1 | TRBD2 | TRBV11-1 | TGTGCCAGCAGCTTACAGCGGGGGGGGTACAATGAGCAGTTCTTC | CASSLQRGGYNEQFF
NA | TRBJ1-5 | TRBD1 | TRBV6-1 | TGTGCCAGCAGTGAATACCCAGGGGGCTGGGGGCAGCCCCAGCATTTT | CASSEYPGGWGQPQHF
NA | TRBJ1-3 | NA | TRBV11-2 | TGTGCCAGCAGCTTAGATCTTTCGGTGGCTGGAAACACCATATATTTT | CASSLDLSVAGNTIYF
once | TRBJ1-2 | TRBD1 | TRBV6-1 | TGTGCCAGCAGAGCGACAGGGGGCGCCTATGGCTACACCTTC | CASRATGGAYGYTF
NA | TRBJ1-6 | NA | TRBV13 | TGTGCCAGCAGCCCCCGGGGGTCTTGGGAACCCCTCCACTTT | CASSPRGSWEPLHF
NA | TRBJ1-1 | NA | TRBV6-1 | TGTGCCAGCAGTGATTGGACGGGAGGAACTGAAGCTTTCTTT | CASSDWTGGTEAFF
NA | TRBJ2-7 | NA | TRBV4-1 | TGCGCCAGCAGCCAAGGGGGACAAGACGGCGAGCAGTACTTC | CASSQGGQDGEQYF
NA | TRBJ2-2 | TRBD1 | TRBV15 | TGTGCCACCAGCGGGACAGCTAACACCGGGGAGCTGTTTTTT | CATSGTANTGELFF
NA | TRBJ1-1 | NA | TRBV5-1 | TGCGCCAGCAGCTTGACAGGATCTGGGGGCCTCAGTGAAGCTTTCTTT | CASSLTGSGGLSEAFF
NA | TRBJ1-2 | TRBD1 | TRBV7-9 | TGTGCCAGCAGTAACAGGGGGCGCGACTATGGCTACACCTTC | CASSNRGRDYGYTF
NA | TRBJ1-4 | NA | TRBV5-4 | TGTGCCAGCAGCGGTACAGGGTCGGGTGAAAAACTGTTTTTT | CASSGTGSGEKLFF
NA | TRBJ2-7 | TRBD1 | TRBV5-1 | TGCGCCAGCAGCCCGAGGGGACAGGACTTCTACGAGCAGTACTTC | CASSPRGQDFYEQYF
NA | TRBJ2-7 | NA | TRBV27 | TGTGCCAGCAGTTTTGGCAGGGACTCCTACGAGCAGTACTTC | CASSFGRDSYEQYF
once | TRBJ1-4 | TRBD1 | TRBV19 | TGTGCCAGTAGTATAGAACTCGGGGGCAGGGGGTCGGCGGCTAATGAAAAACTGTTTTTT | CASSIELGGRGSAANEKLFF
NA | TRBJ2-1 | NA | TRBV9 | TGTGCCAGCAGCGTCAACAATGAGCAGTTCTTC | CASSVNNEQFF
NA | TRBJ2-5 | TRBD2 | TRBV27 | TGTGCCAGCAGTAGGCTCTCGGGGGGAGAGACCCAGTACTTC | CASSRLSGGETQYF
NA | TRBJ2-7 | TRBD1 | TRBV19 | TGTGCCAGTAGTACGACAGGGGGCAACTACGAGCAGTACTTC | CASSTTGGNYEQYF
NA | TRBJ1-1 | TRBD1 | TRBV7-3 | TGTGCCAGCAGCTTAACCGGGACAGGGTACACTGAAGCTTTCTTT | CASSLTGTGYTEAFF
NA | TRBJ1-6 | NA | TRBV9 | TGTGCCAGCAGCGTAGCTGCCTATAATTCACCCCTCCACTTT | CASSVAAYNSPLHF
NA | TRBJ1-2 | TRBD1 | TRBV6-5 | TGTGCCAGCAGTTCGACAGGGTATGACTATGGCTACACCTTC | CASSSTGYDYGYTF
NA | TRBJ1-1 | NA | TRBV6-1 | TGTGCCAGCGAAGGGGGATTCCCGAACACTGAAGCTTTCTTT | CASEGGFPNTEAFF